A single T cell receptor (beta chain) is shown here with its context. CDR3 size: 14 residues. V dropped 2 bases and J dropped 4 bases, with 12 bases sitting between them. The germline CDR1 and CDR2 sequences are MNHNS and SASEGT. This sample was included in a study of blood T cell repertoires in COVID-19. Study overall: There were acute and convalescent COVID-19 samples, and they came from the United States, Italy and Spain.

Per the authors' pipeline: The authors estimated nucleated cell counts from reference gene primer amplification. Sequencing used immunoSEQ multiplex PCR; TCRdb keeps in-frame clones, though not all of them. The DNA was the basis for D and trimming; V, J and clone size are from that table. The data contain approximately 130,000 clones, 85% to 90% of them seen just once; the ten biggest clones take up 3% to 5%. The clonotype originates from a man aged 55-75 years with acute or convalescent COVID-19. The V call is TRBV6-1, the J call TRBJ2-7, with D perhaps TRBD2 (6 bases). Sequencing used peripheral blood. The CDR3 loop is CASSEREVFYEQYF. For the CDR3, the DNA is TGTGCCAGCAGTGAAAGGGAGGTTTTTTACGAGCAGTACTTC.